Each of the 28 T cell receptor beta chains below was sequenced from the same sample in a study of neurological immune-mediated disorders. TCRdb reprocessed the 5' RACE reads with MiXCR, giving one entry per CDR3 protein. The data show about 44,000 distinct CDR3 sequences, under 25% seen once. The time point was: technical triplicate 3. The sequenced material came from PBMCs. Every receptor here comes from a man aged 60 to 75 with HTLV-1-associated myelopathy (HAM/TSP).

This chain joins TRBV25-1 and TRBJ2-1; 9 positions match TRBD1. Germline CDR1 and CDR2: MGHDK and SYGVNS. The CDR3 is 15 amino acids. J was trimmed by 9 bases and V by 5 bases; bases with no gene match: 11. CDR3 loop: CASSPKGTGLGEQFF. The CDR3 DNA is TGTGCCAGCAGTCCAAAAGGGACAGGGCTAGGTGAGCAGTTCTTC.

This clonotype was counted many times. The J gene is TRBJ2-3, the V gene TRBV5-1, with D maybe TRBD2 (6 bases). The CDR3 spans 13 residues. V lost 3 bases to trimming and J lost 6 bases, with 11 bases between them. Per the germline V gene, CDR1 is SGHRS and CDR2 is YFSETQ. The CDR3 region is CASSSARGDTQYF. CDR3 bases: TGCGCCAGCAGCTCGGCCCGGGGGGATACGCAGTATTTT.

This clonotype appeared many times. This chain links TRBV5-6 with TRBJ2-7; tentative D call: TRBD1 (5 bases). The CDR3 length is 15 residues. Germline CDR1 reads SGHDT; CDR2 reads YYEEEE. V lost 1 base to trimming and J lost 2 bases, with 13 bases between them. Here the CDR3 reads CASSLRDDSPYEQYF. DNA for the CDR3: TGTGCCAGCAGCTTGAGAGATGACAGTCCCTACGAGCAGTACTTC.

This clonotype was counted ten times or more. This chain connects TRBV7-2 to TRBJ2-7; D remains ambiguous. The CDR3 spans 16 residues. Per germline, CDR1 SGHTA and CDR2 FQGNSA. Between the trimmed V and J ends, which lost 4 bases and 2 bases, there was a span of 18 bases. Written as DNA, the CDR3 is TGTGCCAGCAGCTCCCGGATCCCAAAAGCGCCCTACGAGCAGTACTTC. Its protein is CASSSRIPKAPYEQYF.

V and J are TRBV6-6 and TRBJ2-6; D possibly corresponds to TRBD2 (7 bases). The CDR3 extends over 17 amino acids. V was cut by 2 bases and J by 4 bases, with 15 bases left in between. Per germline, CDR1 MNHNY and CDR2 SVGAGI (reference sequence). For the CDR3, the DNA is TGTGCCAGCAGTTACAGGGGGGGGGCGCTCGGGGCCAACGTCCTGACTTTC. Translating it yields CASSYRGGALGANVLTF.

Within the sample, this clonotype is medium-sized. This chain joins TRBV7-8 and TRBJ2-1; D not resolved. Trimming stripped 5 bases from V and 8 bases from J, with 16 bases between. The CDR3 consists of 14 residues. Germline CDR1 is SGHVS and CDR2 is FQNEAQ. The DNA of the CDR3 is TGTGCCAGCAGCCCGGTAATGGGCATCGATGAGCAGTTCTTC. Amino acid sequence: CASSPVMGIDEQFF.

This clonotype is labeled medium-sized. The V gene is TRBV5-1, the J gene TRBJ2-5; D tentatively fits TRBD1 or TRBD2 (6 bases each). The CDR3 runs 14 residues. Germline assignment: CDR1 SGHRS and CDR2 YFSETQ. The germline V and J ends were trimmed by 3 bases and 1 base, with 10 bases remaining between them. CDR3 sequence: CASSSGAPQETQYF. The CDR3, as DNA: TGCGCCAGCAGCTCGGGGGCTCCCCAAGAGACCCAGTACTTC.

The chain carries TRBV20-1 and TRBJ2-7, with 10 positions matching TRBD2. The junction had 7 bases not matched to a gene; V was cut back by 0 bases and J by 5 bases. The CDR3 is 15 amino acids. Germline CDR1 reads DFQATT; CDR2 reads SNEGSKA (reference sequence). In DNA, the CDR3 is TGCAGTGCTAGAGATCCAGCGGGGGGGCATCACGAGCAGTACTTC. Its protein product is CSARDPAGGHHEQYF.

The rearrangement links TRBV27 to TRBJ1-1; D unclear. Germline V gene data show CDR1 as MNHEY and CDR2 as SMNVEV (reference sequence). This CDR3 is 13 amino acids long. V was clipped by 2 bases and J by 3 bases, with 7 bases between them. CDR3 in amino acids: CASSLIGHTEAFF. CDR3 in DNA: TGTGCCAGCAGTTTAATTGGTCACACTGAAGCTTTCTTT.

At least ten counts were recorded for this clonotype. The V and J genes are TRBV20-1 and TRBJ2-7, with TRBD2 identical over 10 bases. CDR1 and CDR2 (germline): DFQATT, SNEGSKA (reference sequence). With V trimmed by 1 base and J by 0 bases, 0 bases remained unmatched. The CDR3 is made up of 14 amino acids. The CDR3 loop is CSARGTSGSYEQYF. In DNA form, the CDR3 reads TGCAGTGCTAGAGGGACTAGCGGCTCCTACGAGCAGTACTTC.

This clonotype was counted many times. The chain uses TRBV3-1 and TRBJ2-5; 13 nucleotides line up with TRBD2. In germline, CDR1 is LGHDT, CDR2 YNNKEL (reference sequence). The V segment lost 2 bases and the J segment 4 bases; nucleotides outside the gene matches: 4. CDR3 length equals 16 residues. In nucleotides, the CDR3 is TGTGCCAGCAGCCAAACCTGGACTAGCGGGAGAGAGACCCAGTACTTC. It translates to CASSQTWTSGRETQYF.

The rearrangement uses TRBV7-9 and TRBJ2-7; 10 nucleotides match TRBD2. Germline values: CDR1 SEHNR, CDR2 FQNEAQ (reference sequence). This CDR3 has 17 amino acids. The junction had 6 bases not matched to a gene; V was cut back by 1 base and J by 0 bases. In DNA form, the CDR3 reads TGTGCCAGCAGCTTAGGCCCCGGGACTAGCGACTCCTACGAGCAGTACTTC. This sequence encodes CASSLGPGTSDSYEQYF. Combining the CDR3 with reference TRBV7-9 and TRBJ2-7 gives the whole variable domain DTGVSQNPRHKITKRGQNVTFRCDPISEHNRLYWYRQTLGQGPEFLTYFQNEAQLEKSRLLSDRFSAERPKGSFSTLEIQRTEQGDSAMYLCASSLGPGTSDSYEQYFGPGTRLTVT.

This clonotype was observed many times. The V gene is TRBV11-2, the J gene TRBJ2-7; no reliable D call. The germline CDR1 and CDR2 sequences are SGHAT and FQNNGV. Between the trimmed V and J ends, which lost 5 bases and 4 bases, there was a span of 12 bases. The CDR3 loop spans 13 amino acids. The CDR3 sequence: CASSPAVGYEQYF. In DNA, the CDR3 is TGTGCCAGCAGCCCCGCTGTTGGGTACGAGCAGTACTTC.

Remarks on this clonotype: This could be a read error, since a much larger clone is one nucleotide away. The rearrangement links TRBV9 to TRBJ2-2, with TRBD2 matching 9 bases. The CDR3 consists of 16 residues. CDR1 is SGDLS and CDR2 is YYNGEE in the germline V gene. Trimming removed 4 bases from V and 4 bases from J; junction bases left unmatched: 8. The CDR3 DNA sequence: TGTGCCAGCAGCTTAGTAGCGGGAGCGGTCACCGGGGAGCTGTTTTTT. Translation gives CASSLVAGAVTGELFF.

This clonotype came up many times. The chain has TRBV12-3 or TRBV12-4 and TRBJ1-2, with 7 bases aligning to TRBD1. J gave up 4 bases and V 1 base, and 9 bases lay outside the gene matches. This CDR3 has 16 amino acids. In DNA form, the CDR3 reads TGTGCCAGCAGTTTAGTTCGGACAGGCAATCCCTATGGCTACACCTTC. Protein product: CASSLVRTGNPYGYTF.

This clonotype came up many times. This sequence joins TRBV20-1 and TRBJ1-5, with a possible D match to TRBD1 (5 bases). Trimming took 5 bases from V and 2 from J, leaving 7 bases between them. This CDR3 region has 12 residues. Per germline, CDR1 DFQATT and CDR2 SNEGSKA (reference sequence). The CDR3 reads CSAGGGNQPQHF. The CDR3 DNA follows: TGCAGTGCTGGGGGTGGCAATCAGCCCCAGCATTTT.

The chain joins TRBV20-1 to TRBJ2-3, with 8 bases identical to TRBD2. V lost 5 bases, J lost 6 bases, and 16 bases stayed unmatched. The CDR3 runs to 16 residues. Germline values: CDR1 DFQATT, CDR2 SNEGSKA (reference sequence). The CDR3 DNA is TGCAGTGCTGATCACGGTGGCGGGGGGCCGTCGGATACGCAGTATTTT. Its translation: CSADHGGGGPSDTQYF.

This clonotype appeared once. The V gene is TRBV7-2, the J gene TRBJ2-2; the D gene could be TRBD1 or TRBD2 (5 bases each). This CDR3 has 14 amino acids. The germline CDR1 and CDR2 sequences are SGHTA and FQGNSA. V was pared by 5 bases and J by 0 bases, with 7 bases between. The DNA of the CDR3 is TGTGCCAGCAGCCGGGGCGCGAACACCGGGGAGCTGTTTTTT. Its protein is CASSRGANTGELFF.

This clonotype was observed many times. CDR3 region: CASTPGQSDFNNEQFF. The CDR3 DNA sequence: TGTGCCTCTACCCCGGGACAGTCCGATTTTAACAATGAGCAGTTCTTC. This chain connects TRBV9 to TRBJ2-1; TRBD1 matches at 7 bases. The germline V gene encodes CDR1 SGDLS and CDR2 YYNGEE. The CDR3 covers 16 residues. J lost 5 bases, V lost 10 bases, and 18 bases had no gene match.

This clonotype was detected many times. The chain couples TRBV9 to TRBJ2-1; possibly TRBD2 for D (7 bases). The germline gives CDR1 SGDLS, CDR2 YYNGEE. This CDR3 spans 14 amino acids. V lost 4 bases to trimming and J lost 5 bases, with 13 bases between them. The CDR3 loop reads CASSLRGTNNEQFF. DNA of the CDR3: TGTGCCAGCAGCTTGCGGGGGACAAACAATGAGCAGTTCTTC.

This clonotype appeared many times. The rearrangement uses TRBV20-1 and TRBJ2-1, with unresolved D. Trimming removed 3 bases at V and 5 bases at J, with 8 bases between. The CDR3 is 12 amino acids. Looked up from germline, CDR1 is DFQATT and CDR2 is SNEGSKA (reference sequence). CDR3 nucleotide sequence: TGCAGTGCTAGGGTGGGGAACAATGAGCAGTTCTTC. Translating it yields CSARVGNNEQFF.

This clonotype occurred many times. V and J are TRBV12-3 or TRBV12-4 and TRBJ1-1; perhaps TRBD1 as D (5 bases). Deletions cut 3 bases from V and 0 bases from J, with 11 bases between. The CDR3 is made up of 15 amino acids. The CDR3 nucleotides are TGTGCCAGCAGTTTGGCAGGGCTAATGAACACTGAAGCTTTCTTT. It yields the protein CASSLAGLMNTEAFF.

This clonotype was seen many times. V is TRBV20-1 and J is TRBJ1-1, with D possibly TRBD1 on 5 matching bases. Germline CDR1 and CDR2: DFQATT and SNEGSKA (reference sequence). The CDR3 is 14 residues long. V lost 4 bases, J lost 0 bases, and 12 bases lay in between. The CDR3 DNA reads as TGCAGTGCTAAGTGGGGACTCATGAACACTGAAGCTTTCTTT. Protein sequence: CSAKWGLMNTEAFF.

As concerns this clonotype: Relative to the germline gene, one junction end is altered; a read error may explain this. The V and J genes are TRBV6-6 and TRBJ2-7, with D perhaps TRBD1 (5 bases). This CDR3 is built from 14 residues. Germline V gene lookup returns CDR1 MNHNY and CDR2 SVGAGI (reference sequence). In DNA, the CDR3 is TGTGCCAACAGTACTCGAGCGTGGGGCGGCGAGCAGTACTTC. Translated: CANSTRAWGGEQYF.

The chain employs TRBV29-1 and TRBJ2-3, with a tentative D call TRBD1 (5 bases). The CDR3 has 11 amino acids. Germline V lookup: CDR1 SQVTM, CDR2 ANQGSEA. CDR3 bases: TGCGTTGTCAGGGACACAGATACGCAGTATTTT. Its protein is CVVRDTDTQYF.

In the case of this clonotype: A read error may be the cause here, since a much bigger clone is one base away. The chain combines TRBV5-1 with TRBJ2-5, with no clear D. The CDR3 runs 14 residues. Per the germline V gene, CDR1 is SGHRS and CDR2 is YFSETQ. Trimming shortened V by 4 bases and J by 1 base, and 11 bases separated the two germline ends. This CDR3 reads CASSPSVSQETQYF. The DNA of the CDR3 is TGCGCCAGCAGCCCAAGTGTCTCCCAAGAGACCCAGTACTTC.

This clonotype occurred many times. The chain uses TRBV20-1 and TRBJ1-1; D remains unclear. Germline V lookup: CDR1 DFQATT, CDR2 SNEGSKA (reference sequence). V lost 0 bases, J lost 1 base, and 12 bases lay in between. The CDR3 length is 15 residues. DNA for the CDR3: TGCAGTGCTAGAGACCCTGACATGCCGAACACTGAAGCTTTCTTT. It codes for CSARDPDMPNTEAFF.

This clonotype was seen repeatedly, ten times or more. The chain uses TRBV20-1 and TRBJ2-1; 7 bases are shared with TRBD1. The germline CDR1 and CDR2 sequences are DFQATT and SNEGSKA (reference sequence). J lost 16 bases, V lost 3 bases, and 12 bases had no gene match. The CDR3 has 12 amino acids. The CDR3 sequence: CSARDRLPHLFF. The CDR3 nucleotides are TGCAGTGCTAGGGACAGGCTGCCCCATCTTTTCTTC.